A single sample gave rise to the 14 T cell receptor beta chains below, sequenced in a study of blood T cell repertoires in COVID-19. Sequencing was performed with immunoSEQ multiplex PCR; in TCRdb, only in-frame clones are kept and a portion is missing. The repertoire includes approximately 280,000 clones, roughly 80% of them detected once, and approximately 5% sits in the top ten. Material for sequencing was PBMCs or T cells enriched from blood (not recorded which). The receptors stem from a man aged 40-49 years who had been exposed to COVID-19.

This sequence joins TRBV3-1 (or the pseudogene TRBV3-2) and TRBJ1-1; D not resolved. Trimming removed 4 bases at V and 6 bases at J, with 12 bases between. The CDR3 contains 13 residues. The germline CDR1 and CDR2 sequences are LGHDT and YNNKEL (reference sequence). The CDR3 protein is CASSLSSTAEAFF. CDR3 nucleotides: TGTGCCAGCAGCCTCTCTAGCACAGCTGAAGCTTTCTTT.

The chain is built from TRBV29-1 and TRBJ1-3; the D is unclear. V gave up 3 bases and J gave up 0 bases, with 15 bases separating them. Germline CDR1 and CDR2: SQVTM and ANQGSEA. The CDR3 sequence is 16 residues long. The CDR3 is CSVEDAREGSGNTIYF. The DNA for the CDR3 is TGCAGCGTTGAGGATGCCAGAGAGGGCTCTGGAAACACCATATATTTT.

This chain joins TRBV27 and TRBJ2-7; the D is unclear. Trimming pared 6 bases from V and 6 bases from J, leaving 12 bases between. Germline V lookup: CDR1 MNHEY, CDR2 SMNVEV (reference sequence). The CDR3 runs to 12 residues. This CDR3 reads CASSPQAGEQYF. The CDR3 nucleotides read TGTGCCAGCAGCCCACAAGCAGGCGAGCAGTACTTC.

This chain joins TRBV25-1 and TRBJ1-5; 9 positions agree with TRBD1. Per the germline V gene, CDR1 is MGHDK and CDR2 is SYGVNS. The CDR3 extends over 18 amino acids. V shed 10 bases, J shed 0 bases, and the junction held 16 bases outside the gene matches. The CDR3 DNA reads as TGTGCCACCTCAAGCCGGGACAGGGCCCTTAATAGCAATCAGCCCCAGCATTTT. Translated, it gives CATSSRDRALNSNQPQHF.

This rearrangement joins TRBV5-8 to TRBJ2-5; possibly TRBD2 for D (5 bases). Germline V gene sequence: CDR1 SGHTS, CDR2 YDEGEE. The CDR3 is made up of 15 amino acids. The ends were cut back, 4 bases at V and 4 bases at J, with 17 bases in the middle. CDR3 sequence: CASSPRPGIGETQYF. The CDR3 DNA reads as TGTGCCAGCAGCCCCCGACCCGGGATCGGAGAGACCCAGTACTTC.

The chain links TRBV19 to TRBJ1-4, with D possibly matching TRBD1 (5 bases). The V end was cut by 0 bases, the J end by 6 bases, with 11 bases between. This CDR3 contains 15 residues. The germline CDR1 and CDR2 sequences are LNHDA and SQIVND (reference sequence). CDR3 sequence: CASSIDWQGDEKLFF. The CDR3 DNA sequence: TGTGCCAGTAGTATAGATTGGCAGGGTGATGAAAAACTGTTTTTT. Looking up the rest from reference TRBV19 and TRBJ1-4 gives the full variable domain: DGGITQSPKYLFRKEGQNVTLSCEQNLNHDAMYWYRQDPGQGLRLIYYSQIVNDFQKGDIAEGYSVSREKKESFPLTVTSAQKNPTAFYLCASSIDWQGDEKLFFGSGTQLSVL.

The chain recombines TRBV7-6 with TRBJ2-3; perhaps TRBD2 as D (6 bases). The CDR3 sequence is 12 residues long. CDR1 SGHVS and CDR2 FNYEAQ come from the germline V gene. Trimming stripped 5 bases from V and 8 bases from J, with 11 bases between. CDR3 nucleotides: TGTGCCAGCAGCCCCCACGGGGGTACGCAGTATTTT. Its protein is CASSPHGGTQYF.

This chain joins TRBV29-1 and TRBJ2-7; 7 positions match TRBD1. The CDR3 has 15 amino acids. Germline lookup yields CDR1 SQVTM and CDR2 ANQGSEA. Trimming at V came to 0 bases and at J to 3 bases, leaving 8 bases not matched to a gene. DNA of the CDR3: TGCAGCGTTGAAGACTGGAGGACAGGAGTCTACGAGCAGTACTTC. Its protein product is CSVEDWRTGVYEQYF.

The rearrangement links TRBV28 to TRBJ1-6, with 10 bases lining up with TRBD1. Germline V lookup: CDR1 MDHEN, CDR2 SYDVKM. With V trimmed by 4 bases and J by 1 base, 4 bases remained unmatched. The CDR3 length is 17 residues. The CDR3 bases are TGTGCCAGCAGTTCCGACAGGGGGCGGTCCTATAATTCACCCCTCCACTTT. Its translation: CASSSDRGRSYNSPLHF.

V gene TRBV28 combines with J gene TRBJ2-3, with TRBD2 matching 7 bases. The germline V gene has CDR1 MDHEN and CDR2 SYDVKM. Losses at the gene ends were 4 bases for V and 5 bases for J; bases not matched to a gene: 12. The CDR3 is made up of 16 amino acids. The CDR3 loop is CASSWRESPGGDTQYF. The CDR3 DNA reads TGTGCCAGCAGTTGGCGGGAGAGCCCCGGGGGAGATACGCAGTATTTT.

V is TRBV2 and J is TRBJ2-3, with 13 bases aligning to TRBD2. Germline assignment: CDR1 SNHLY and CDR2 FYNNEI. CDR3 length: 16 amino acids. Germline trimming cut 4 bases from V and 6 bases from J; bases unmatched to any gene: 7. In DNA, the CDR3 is TGTGCCAGCAGTGGTGGACTAGCGGGAGTGGGGGATACGCAGTATTTT. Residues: CASSGGLAGVGDTQYF. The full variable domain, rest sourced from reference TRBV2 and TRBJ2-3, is EPEVTQTPSHQVTQMGQEVILRCVPISNHLYFYWYRQILGQKVEFLVSFYNNEISEKSEIFDDQFSVERPDGSNFTLKIRSTKLEDSAMYFCASSGGLAGVGDTQYFGPGTRLTVL.

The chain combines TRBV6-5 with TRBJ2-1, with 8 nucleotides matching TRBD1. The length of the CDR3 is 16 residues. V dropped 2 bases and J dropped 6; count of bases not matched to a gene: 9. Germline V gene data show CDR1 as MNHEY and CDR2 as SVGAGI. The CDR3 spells CASSYAGQGALNEQFF. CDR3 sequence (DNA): TGTGCCAGCAGTTACGCCGGGCAGGGGGCTCTCAATGAGCAGTTCTTC.

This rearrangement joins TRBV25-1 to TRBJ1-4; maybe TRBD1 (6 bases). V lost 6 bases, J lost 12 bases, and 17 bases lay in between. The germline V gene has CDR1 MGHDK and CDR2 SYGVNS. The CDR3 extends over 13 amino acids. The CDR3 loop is CASRTRQAGELFF. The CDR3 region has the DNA TGTGCCAGCAGAACAAGACAGGCCGGGGAACTGTTTTTT.

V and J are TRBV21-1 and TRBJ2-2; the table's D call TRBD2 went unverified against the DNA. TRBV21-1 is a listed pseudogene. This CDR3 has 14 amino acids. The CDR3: CASSKSGGSGELFF. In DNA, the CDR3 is TGTGCCAGCAGCAAATCCGGGGGATCCGGGGAGCTGTTTTTT.